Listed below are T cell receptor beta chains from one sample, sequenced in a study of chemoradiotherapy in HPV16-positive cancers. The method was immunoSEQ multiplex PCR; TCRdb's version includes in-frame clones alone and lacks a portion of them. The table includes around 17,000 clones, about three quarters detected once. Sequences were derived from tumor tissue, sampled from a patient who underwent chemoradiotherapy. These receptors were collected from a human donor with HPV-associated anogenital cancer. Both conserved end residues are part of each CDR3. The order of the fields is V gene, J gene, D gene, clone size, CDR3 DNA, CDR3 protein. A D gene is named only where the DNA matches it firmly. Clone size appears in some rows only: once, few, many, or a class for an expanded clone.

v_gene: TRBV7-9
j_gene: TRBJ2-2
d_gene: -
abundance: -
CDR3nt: TGTGCCAGCAGCTCCCCCTGGTTTGGGGGCACCGGGGAGCTGTTTTTT
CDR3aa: CASSSPWFGGTGELFF

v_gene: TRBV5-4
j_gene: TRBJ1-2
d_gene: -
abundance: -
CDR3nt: TGTGCCAGCAGCTTGGGGGGACTTTTGGGGGATGGCTACACCTTC
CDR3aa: CASSLGGLLGDGYTF

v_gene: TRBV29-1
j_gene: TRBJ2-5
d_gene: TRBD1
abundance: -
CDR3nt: TGCAGCGTTGAGGGGGGGACAGGGGAACAAGAGACCCAGTACTTC
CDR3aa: CSVEGGTGEQETQYF

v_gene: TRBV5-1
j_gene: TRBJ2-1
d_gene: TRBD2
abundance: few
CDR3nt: TGCGCCAGCAGCTTGAGTCCAGCGGGAGGCCCTTACAATGAGCAGTTCTTC
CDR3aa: CASSLSPAGGPYNEQFF

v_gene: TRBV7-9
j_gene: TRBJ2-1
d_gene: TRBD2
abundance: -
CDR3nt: TGTGCCAGCAGCTTAATTGCTAGCGGGAATGAGCAGTTCTTC
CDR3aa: CASSLIASGNEQFF

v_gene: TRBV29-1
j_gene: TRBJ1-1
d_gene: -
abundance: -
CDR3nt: TGCAGCGTCCGGGCCCCGAATTGGGGGGGGATGAACACTGAAGCTTTCTTT
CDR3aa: CSVRAPNWGGMNTEAFF

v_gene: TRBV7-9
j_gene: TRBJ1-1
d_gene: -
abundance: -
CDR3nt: TGTGCCAGCAGCCCCGGGAGCCTTATTGAAGCTTTCTTT
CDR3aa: CASSPGSLIEAFF

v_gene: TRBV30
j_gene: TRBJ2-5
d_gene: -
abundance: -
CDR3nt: TGTGCCTGGAGTCGGGGGAGCTTTTCAGGCCAAGAGACCCAGTACTTC
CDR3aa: CAWSRGSFSGQETQYF

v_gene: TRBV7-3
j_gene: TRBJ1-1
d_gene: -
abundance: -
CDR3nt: TGTGCCAGCAGCCCCGCGCGAAAGAACACTGAAGCTTTCTTT
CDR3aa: CASSPARKNTEAFF

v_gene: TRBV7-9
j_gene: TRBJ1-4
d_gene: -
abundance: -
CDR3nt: TGTGCCAGCAGCTCCCAATACGAAAAACTGTTTTTT
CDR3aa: CASSSQYEKLFF

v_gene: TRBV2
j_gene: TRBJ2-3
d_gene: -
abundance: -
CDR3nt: TGTGCCAGCCAGGGCACAGATACGCAGTATTTT
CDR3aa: CASQGTDTQYF

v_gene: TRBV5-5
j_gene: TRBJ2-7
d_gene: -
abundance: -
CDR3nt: TGTGCCAGCAGCTATCCAGGTATCTACGAGCAGTACTTC
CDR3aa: CASSYPGIYEQYF

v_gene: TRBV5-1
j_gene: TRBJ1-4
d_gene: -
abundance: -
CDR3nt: TGCGCCAGCAGTATCGGCCACACTAATGAAAAACTGTTTTTT
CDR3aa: CASSIGHTNEKLFF

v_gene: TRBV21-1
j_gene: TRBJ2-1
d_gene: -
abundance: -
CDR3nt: TGTGCCAGCAGCAAAGGCCTCCTAGCGGGAGGGTCGCGGAATGAGCAGTTCTTC
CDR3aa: CASSKGLLAGGSRNEQFF

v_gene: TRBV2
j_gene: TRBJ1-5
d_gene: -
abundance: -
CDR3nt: TGTGCCAGCAGCAGGGGCGGTGATCAGCCCCAGCATTTT
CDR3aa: CASSRGGDQPQHF

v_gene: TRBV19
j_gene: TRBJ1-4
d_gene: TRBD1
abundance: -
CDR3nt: TGTGCCAGTAGTCCCACGGGACAGACTAATGAAAAACTGTTTTTT
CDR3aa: CASSPTGQTNEKLFF

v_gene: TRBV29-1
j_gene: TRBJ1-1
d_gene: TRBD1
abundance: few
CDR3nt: TGCAGCGCCCCGGGACAGGTGAACACTGAAGCTTTCTTT
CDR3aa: CSAPGQVNTEAFF

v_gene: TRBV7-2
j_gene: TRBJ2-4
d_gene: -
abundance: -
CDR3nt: TGTGCCAGCAGCTTAGTCGGGAGAGGGGACATTCAGTACTTC
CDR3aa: CASSLVGRGDIQYF

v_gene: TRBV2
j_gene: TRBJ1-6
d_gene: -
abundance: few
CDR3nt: TGTGCCAGCATGATAACTAATTCACCCCTCCACTTT
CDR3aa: CASMITNSPLHF

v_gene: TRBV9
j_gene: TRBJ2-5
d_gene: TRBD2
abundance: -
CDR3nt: TGTGCCAGCAGCACTCCCACGGGGGGGCAAGAGACCCAGTACTTC
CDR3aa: CASSTPTGGQETQYF

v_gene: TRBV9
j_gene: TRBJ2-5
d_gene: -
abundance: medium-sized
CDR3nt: TGTGCCAGCAGCGTAGCTACAGGCGGGTCGGTCCAAGAGACCCAGTACTTC
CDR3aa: CASSVATGGSVQETQYF

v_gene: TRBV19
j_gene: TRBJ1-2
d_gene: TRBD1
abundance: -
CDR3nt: TGTGCCAGTAGTGAAGAACAGGGGATATACTATGGCTACACCTTC
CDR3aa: CASSEEQGIYYGYTF

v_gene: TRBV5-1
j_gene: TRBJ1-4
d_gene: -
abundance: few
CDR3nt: TGCGCCAGCACGTCGTCAGGGGTAACTAATGAAAAACTGTTTTTT
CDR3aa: CASTSSGVTNEKLFF

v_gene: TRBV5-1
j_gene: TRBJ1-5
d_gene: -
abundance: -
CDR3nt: TGCGCCAGCAGCTTGGATGGGGGGCCTCAGCCCCAGCATTTT
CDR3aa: CASSLDGGPQPQHF

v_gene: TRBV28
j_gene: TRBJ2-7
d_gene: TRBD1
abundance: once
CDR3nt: TGTGCCAGCAGTTTGGGACAGGGTACCTACGAGCAGTACTTC
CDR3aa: CASSLGQGTYEQYF

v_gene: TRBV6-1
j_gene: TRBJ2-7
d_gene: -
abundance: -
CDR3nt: TGTGCCAGCATGTGGCAACTCTACGAGCAGTACTTC
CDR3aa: CASMWQLYEQYF

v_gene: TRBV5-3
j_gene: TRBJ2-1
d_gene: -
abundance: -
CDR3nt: TGTGCCAGAAGCGTCCGGGCCTACAATGAGCAGTTCTTC
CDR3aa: CARSVRAYNEQFF

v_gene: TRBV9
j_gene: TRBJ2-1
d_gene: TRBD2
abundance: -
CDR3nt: TGTGCCAGCAGCGTAGTGGGGAGGCGGGGGGGCGCTGAGCAGTTCTTC
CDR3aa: CASSVVGRRGGAEQFF

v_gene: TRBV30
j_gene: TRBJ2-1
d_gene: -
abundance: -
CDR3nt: TGTGCCTGGAGTCCGTCGGTCGCCAATGAGCAGTTCTTC
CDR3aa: CAWSPSVANEQFF